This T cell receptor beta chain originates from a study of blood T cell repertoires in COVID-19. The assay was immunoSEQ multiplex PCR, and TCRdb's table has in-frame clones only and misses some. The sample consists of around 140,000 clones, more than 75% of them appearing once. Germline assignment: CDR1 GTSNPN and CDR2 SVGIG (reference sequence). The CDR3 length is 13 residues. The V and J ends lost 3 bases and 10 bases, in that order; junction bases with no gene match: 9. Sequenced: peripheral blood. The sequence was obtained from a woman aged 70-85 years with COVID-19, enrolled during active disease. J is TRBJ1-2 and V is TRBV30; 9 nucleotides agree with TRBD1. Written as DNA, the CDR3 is TGTGCCTGGAGAATAACGGGACAGGGCACCTACACCTTC. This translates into CAWRITGQGTYTF.